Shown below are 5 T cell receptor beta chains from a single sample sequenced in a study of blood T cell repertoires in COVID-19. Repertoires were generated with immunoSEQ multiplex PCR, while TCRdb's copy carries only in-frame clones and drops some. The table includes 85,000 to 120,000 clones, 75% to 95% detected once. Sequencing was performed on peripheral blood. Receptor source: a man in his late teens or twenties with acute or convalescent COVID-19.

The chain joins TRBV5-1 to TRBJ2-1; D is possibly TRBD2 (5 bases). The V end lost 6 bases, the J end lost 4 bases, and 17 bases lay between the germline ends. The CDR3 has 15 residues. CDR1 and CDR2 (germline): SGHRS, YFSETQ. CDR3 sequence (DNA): TGCGCCAGCACCGAAGCGGAGAGACCTTACAATGAGCAGTTCTTC. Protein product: CASTEAERPYNEQFF.

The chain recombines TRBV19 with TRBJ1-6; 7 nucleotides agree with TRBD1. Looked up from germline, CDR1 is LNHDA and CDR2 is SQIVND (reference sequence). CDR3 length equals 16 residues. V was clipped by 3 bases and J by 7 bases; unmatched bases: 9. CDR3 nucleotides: TGTGCCAGTAGTATCTCGCTCTCGACAGGGAATTCACCCCTCCACTTT. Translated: CASSISLSTGNSPLHF. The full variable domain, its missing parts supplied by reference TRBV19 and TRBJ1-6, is DGGITQSPKYLFRKEGQNVTLSCEQNLNHDAMYWYRQDPGQGLRLIYYSQIVNDFQKGDIAEGYSVSREKKESFPLTVTSAQKNPTAFYLCASSISLSTGNSPLHFGNGTRLTVT.

The CDR3: CALQGTSYGYTF. CDR3 sequence (DNA): TGTGCCCTACAAGGGACATCCTATGGCTACACCTTC. This chain uses TRBV30 with TRBJ1-2; weak D call: TRBD1 (6 bases). Trimming took off 8 bases at V and 4 bases at J, with 14 bases between the two ends. This CDR3 has 12 residues. From germline, CDR1 is GTSNPN and CDR2 SVGIG (reference sequence).

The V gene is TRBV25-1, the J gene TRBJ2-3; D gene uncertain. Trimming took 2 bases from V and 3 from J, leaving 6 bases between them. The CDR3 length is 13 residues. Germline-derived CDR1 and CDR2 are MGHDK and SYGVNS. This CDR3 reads CASSERRTDTQYF. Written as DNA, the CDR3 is TGTGCCAGCAGTGAAAGGCGGACAGATACGCAGTATTTT.

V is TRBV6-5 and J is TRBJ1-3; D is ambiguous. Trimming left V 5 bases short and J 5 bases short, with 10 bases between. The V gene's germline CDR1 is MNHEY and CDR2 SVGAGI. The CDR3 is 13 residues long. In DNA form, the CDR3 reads TGTGCCAGCAGTCTTAGGGAGAGAAACACCATATATTTT. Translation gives CASSLRERNTIYF.